This T cell receptor (beta chain) was sequenced in a study of CD8+CD57+ T cells in acquired aplastic anemia. The TCR beta profiling, which covered VDJ combination and CDR3 sequence, was carried out using genomic DNA as the template. Using its own MiXCR run on the reads, TCRdb lists one record per CDR3 protein. This sample carries 150,000 or so distinct CDR3 sequences, around 48% of them seen once, and the ten largest clones take approximately 1%. It was patients with CD8+CD57+ cell expansion by flow cytometry who were chosen for sequencing. The germline V gene encodes CDR1 MNHEY and CDR2 SVGAGI. CDR3 size: 12 residues. The V and J ends lost 4 bases and 4 bases respectively, with 7 bases between them.

Specimen: sorted CD4+, CD8+, or CD8+CD57+ T cells (not recorded which) from PBMCs. The chain links TRBV6-5 to TRBJ1-2; D is ambiguous. The receptor was derived from a human donor with aplastic anemia. CDR3 DNA sequence: TGTGCCAGCAGTTGGAAGGGCTATGGCTACACCTTC. Protein sequence: CASSWKGYGYTF.